The 20 T cell receptor beta chains reported below all come from one sample, sequenced in a study of regulatory T cells in long-lasting Graves disease (dated by TCRdb to about 2021). Library creation used multiplex PCR. Sequencing instrument: Illumina HiSeq 4000. TCR beta libraries were built with iRepertoire HTBI primers and Arm-PCR amplification of CDR3 regions. TCRdb reanalyzed the raw reads on its own, using fastp at Q25 for trimming and MiXCR for clone calling, and kept in-frame beta chains. Rows merge per CDR3 protein into single entries with the most common DNA and genes. The sample profile shows about 500,000 distinct CDR3 sequences; roughly 16% of them were found once. The top ten clones comprise 10% to 15% of the sample. The time point label corresponds to: newly diagnosed GD, antithyroid drugs for less than 3 months. RNA was extracted from PBMCs in TRIzol for both TCR sequencing and RNA sequencing.

This same sample was also part of a study on T cells in Graves' hyperthyroidism and ophthalmopathy.

The material was peripheral blood mononuclear cells (PBMCs), obtained at new diagnosis, from a patient treated with antithyroid drugs. The receptors shown here come from a man aged 35 to 55 with Graves disease. Donor details come from another sample of the same person, matched by shared clones.

This clonotype was counted ten times or more. The chain uses TRBV12-3 or TRBV12-4 and TRBJ2-7; D is unresolved. Trimming pared 2 bases from V and 7 bases from J, leaving 15 bases between. The CDR3 extends over 14 amino acids. CDR3 nucleotides: TGTGCCAGCAGTTTATTTTCACCTTCTCGGGAGCAGTACTTC. Its protein product is CASSLFSPSREQYF.

This clonotype was seen ten or more times. The genes are TRBV6-5 and TRBJ2-2, with D possibly TRBD2 on 6 matching bases. The V and J ends lost 2 bases and 6 bases respectively, with 13 bases between them. The CDR3 has 15 residues. Germline values: CDR1 MNHEY, CDR2 SVGAGI. The CDR3 region has the DNA TGTGCCAGCAGTTACGACGGGGGAGCGGCCGGGGAGCTGTTTTTT. Protein sequence: CASSYDGGAAGELFF.

In its sample, this clonotype was seen many times. The V and J genes are TRBV10-3 and TRBJ2-7, with D perhaps matching TRBD1 (5 bases). Germline V gene lookup returns CDR1 ENHRY and CDR2 SYGVKD. V lost 10 bases, J lost 6 bases, and 19 bases lay in between. The CDR3 totals 13 residues. The DNA of the CDR3 is TGTGCCACCCGACAGAGCGAGGCCGTCGAGCAGTACTTC. Encoded protein: CATRQSEAVEQYF.

The rearrangement links TRBV18 to TRBJ2-3; a possible D gene is TRBD2 (5 bases). This CDR3 comprises 15 residues. The V gene lost 1 base and the J gene lost 3 bases, with 11 bases spanning the gap. The V gene's germline CDR1 is KGHSH and CDR2 LQKENI. The CDR3 region has the DNA TGTGCCAGCTCACCACTTCCCCCGGGGACAGATACGCAGTATTTT. Protein sequence: CASSPLPPGTDTQYF. Variable domain in full (rest from reference TRBV18 and TRBJ2-3): NAGVMQNPRHLVRRRGQEARLRCSPMKGHSHVYWYRQLPEEGLKFMVYLQKENIIDESGMPKERFSAEFPKEGPSILRIQQVVRGDSAAYFCASSPLPPGTDTQYFGPGTRLTVL.

This clonotype has a count of ten or more. The V call is TRBV28, the J call TRBJ2-3; D is possibly TRBD2 (5 bases). Trimming pared 2 bases from V and 1 base from J, leaving 19 bases between. The CDR3 length is 18 residues. Per the germline V gene, CDR1 is MDHEN and CDR2 is SYDVKM. CDR3 region: CASSLAWLLEGGTDTQYF. In nucleotides, the CDR3 is TGTGCCAGCAGTTTAGCTTGGTTACTCGAGGGTGGCACAGATACGCAGTATTTT.

This clonotype was observed a few times. This chain uses TRBV7-3 with TRBJ2-5; unclear D gene. V was shortened by 5 bases and J by 2 bases, with 9 bases between the two germline ends. The germline V gene has CDR1 SGHTA and CDR2 FQGTGA. CDR3 size: 13 residues. CDR3 nucleotides: TGTGCCAGCAGCGTCGGAGTTCAAGAGACCCAGTACTTC. Amino acid sequence: CASSVGVQETQYF.

The gene calls are TRBV7-9 and TRBJ2-4; maybe TRBD2 (6 bases). Deletions cut 3 bases from V and 7 bases from J, with 13 bases between. The V gene's germline CDR1 is SEHNR and CDR2 FQNEAQ (reference sequence). This CDR3 comprises 14 residues. The CDR3: CASSFAGSGNIQYF. CDR3 nucleotide sequence: TGTGCCAGCAGCTTCGCAGGGAGCGGGAACATTCAGTACTTC.

Worth noting for this clonotype: This may arise from a read error, as a much more abundant clone is one base away. The chain couples TRBV20-1 to TRBJ2-3; 10 bases are shared with TRBD2. The end of the DNA is better explained by TRBJ2-7, so the J call may be wrong. CDR1 is DFQATT and CDR2 is SNEGSKA in the germline V gene (reference sequence). The CDR3 is made up of 14 amino acids. CDR3 residues: CSAVSGRANNEQYF. The CDR3 nucleotides are TGCAGTGCTGTCAGCGGGAGGGCCAACAATGAGCAGTACTTC.

This clonotype was observed a few times. The rearrangement joins TRBV20-1 to TRBJ2-1; 13 nucleotides match TRBD2. Germline trimming cut 0 bases from V and 9 bases from J; bases unmatched to any gene: 2. CDR3 length: 14 amino acids. Germline V gene sequence: CDR1 DFQATT, CDR2 SNEGSKA (reference sequence). Here the CDR3 DNA reads TGCAGTGCTAGAGAACTAGCGGGAGGGCCTGAGCAGTTCTTC. Amino acid sequence: CSARELAGGPEQFF.

This clonotype was counted ten times or more. The gene calls are TRBV11-3 and TRBJ2-1; a possible D gene is TRBD1 (5 bases). The CDR3 covers 15 residues. Trimming stripped 5 bases from V and 4 bases from J, with 15 bases between. From germline, CDR1 is SGHNT and CDR2 YENEEA. CDR3 amino acids: CASSPTLGAYNEQFF. The CDR3 nucleotides read TGTGCCAGCAGCCCCACTCTAGGGGCTTACAATGAGCAGTTCTTC.

This clonotype occurred many times. V gene TRBV29-1 combines with J gene TRBJ2-3; either TRBD1 or TRBD2 may supply D (5 bases each). The ends were cut back, 7 bases at V and 1 base at J, with 9 bases in the middle. This CDR3 is 12 amino acids long. CDR1 and CDR2 (germline): SQVTM, ANQGSEA. Written as DNA, the CDR3 is TGCAGCGAAGGGGACGGCACAGATACGCAGTATTTT. Translated: CSEGDGTDTQYF.

This clonotype was picked up many times. V and J are TRBV3-1 and TRBJ2-2; 8 nucleotides agree with TRBD2. The CDR3 totals 13 residues. Unmatched junction bases numbered 3, after V lost 5 bases and J lost 7 bases. Per germline, CDR1 LGHDT and CDR2 YNNKEL (reference sequence). The CDR3 DNA is TGTGCCAGCAGCTTTCTAGCGGGCGGGGAGCTGTTTTTT. Translated, it gives CASSFLAGGELFF. Filled out from reference TRBV3-1 and TRBJ2-2, the complete variable domain reads DTAVSQTPKYLVTQMGNDKSIKCEQNLGHDTMYWYKQDSKKFLKIMFSYNNKELIINETVPNRFSPKSPDKAHLNLHINSLELGDSAVYFCASSFLAGGELFFGEGSRLTVL.

This clonotype was counted many times. The chain joins TRBV6-1 to TRBJ2-1; 7 bases align to TRBD1. The CDR3 is 13 amino acids. With V trimmed by 8 bases and J by 1 base, 2 bases remained unmatched. Germline V lookup: CDR1 MNHNS, CDR2 SASEGT. The chain's CDR3 is CASRGQSYNEQFF. In DNA form, the CDR3 reads TGTGCCAGCCGGGGACAGTCCTACAATGAGCAGTTCTTC.

This clonotype was recorded many times. The chain carries TRBV28 and TRBJ2-1, with TRBD2 matching over 9 bases. V lost 6 bases, J lost 9 bases, and 12 bases stayed unmatched. Germline V gene lookup returns CDR1 MDHEN and CDR2 SYDVKM. The CDR3 has 15 residues. DNA of the CDR3: TGTGCCAGCAGCCCACCCCGGACTAGCGCGGCTGAGCAGTTCTTC. Translated, it gives CASSPPRTSAAEQFF.

The V call is TRBV19, the J call TRBJ2-1; possibly TRBD2 for D (6 bases). Germline lookup yields CDR1 LNHDA and CDR2 SQIVND (reference sequence). The CDR3 has 14 amino acids. V lost 1 base, J lost 2 bases, and 6 bases lay in between. CDR3 sequence reads: CASSIGGAYNEQFF. CDR3 coding DNA: TGTGCCAGTAGTATAGGGGGGGCCTACAATGAGCAGTTCTTC.

The sample holds a few counts of this clonotype. This chain uses TRBV30 with TRBJ1-2; D is ambiguous. The CDR3 loop spans 14 amino acids. V was shortened by 0 bases and J by 4 bases, with 12 bases between the two germline ends. Germline values: CDR1 GTSNPN, CDR2 SVGIG (reference sequence). CDR3 region: CAWSVGPESYGYTF. The CDR3 bases are TGTGCCTGGAGTGTTGGACCGGAATCCTATGGCTACACCTTC.

Details on this clonotype: Sequence at one end of the junction differs from germline and may be a read error. V usage is TRBV19 and J usage is TRBJ2-3; 12 nucleotides agree with TRBD1. The CDR3 runs to 16 residues. Germline assignment: CDR1 LNHDA and CDR2 SQIVND (reference sequence). The CDR3 DNA follows: TGTGCCAGTAGGTCGAGGGGGACAGGGGGCCCAGATGCGCAGTATTTT. This sequence encodes CASRSRGTGGPDAQYF.

This clonotype was seen only a few times. The rearrangement uses TRBV9 and TRBJ2-1, with 7 bases that match TRBD2. With V trimmed by 4 bases and J by 4 bases, 8 bases remained unmatched. The CDR3 is 15 amino acids. The germline CDR1 and CDR2 sequences are SGDLS and YYNGEE. This chain's CDR3 is CASSQSGDSYNEQFF. CDR3 bases: TGTGCCAGCAGCCAGAGCGGGGATTCATACAATGAGCAGTTCTTC.

This clonotype was counted ten times or more. The chain is built from TRBV30 and TRBJ2-7; 9 bases fit TRBD1. This CDR3 has 13 residues. Germline CDR1 GTSNPN, CDR2 SVGIG (reference sequence). The V gene end was trimmed by 3 bases and the J gene end by 13 bases; junction bases not matched to a gene: 13. The CDR3 protein is CAWSPSGTGPIYF. In nucleotides, the CDR3 is TGTGCCTGGAGCCCCTCCGGGACAGGGCCAATTTACTTC.

This clonotype was recorded many times. The CDR3 loop reads CASSLREPGTGELFF. The CDR3 region has the DNA TGCGCCAGCAGCTTGCGGGAGCCGGGCACCGGGGAGCTGTTTTTT. J is TRBJ2-2 and V is TRBV5-1; TRBD2 is a possible D gene (6 bases). This CDR3 spans 15 amino acids. Germline CDR1 SGHRS, CDR2 YFSETQ. The germline V and J ends were trimmed by 1 base and 4 bases, with 11 bases remaining between them.